The 6 T cell receptor beta chains below were found in one sample sequenced in a study of T cells expressing NK-cell markers. TCRdb reprocessed the 5' RACE reads; each CDR3 protein has one entry and no DNA is given. The sample features about 540,000 distinct CDR3 sequences, with approximately 3.6% in its top ten. Material for sequencing was blood T cells: a sorted CD56 or NKG2C T cell subset, CD4+ or CD8+ T cells, or bulk PBMC T cells (not recorded which). All receptors derive from a young man in good health.

The rearrangement uses TRBV20-1 and TRBJ2-1; the D gene TCRdb calls, TRBD1, cannot be checked with no DNA. The CDR3 runs to 13 residues. Germline values: CDR1 DFQATT, CDR2 SNEGSKA (reference sequence). CDR3 protein: CSAGKVPWDEQFF.

The CDR3 region is CASSQIAGGPGNEQFF. The V call is TRBV4-2, the J call TRBJ2-1; TCRdb selects TRBD2, and the lack of DNA leaves this call unchecked. Germline lookup yields CDR1 LGHNA and CDR2 YNFKEQ. There are 16 residues in the CDR3.

The V call is TRBV27, the J call TRBJ2-3; TCRdb's D call, TRBD2, is unchecked because there is no DNA. This CDR3 contains 12 residues. Germline assignment: CDR1 MNHEY and CDR2 SMNVEV (reference sequence). The CDR3 sequence is CASSRALQAQYF.

The chain couples TRBV20-1 to TRBJ2-7; TCRdb returns TRBD1, unconfirmable since there is no DNA. The CDR3 is 13 residues long. Germline-derived CDR1 and CDR2 are DFQATT and SNEGSKA (reference sequence). The CDR3 loop is CSARGLGNYEQYF.

J is TRBJ2-1 and V is TRBV7-6; TCRdb's D gene call, TRBD2, goes unchecked for lack of DNA. Germline CDR1 SGHVS, CDR2 FNYEAQ. The CDR3 runs 20 residues. CDR3 sequence: CASSWTSGRYSPSSYNEQFF.

The gene calls are TRBV12-3 or TRBV12-4 and TRBJ2-2; there is no DNA to check the TCRdb D call of TRBD2. The CDR3 runs 18 residues. CDR3 sequence: CASWFRSRGGRATGELFF.